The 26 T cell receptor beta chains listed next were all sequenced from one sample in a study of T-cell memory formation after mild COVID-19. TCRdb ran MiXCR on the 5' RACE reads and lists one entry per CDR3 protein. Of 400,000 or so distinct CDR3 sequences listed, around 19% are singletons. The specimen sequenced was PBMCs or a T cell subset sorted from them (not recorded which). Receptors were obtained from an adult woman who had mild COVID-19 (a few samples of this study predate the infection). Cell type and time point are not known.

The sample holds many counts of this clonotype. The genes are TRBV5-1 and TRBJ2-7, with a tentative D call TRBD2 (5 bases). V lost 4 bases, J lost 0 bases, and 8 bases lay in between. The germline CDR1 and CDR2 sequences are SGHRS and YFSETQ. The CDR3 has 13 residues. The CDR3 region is CASSVTSSYEQYF. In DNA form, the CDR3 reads TGCGCCAGCAGCGTAACTAGCTCCTACGAGCAGTACTTC.

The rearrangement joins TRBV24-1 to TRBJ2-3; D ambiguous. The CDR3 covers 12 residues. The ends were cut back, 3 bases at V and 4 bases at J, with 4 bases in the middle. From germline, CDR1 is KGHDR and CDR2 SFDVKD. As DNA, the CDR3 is TGTGCCACCAGTGATATTGCAGATACGCAGTATTTT. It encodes CATSDIADTQYF.

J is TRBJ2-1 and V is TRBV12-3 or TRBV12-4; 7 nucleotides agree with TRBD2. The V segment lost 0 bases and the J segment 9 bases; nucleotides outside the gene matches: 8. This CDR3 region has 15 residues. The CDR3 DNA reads TGTGCCAGCAGTTTAGCGCGGTCGGGAGGAGGTGAGCAGTTCTTC. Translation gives CASSLARSGGGEQFF.

CDR3: CACRGAAYEQYF. The CDR3 DNA reads as TGTGCCTGTCGGGGGGCAGCCTACGAGCAGTACTTC. The rearrangement joins TRBV30 to TRBJ2-7; possible D gene TRBD2, 7 bases. Trimming removed 6 bases at V and 2 bases at J, with 11 bases between. There are 12 residues in the CDR3. Germline V gene lookup returns CDR1 GTSNPN and CDR2 SVGIG (reference sequence).

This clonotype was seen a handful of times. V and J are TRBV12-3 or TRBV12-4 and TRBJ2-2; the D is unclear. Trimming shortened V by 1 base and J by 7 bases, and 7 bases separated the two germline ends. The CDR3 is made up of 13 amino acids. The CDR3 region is CASSLGASGELFF. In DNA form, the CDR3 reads TGTGCCAGCAGTTTAGGGGCTAGCGGGGAGCTGTTTTTT.

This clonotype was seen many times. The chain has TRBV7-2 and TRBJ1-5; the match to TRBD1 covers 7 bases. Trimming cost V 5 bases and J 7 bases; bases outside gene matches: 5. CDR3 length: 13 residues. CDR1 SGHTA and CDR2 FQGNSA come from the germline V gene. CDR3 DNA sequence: TGTGCCAGCAGCGTAAGGGGGCAGCAGCCCCAGCATTTT. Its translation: CASSVRGQQPQHF.

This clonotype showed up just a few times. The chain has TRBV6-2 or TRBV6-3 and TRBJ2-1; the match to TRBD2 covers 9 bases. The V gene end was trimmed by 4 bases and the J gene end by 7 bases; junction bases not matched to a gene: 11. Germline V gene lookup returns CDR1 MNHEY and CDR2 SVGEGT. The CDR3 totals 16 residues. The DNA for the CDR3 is TGTGCCAGCAGTTCCCCAGGCGGGAGGGCCAGAAATGAGCAGTTCTTC. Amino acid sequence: CASSSPGGRARNEQFF.

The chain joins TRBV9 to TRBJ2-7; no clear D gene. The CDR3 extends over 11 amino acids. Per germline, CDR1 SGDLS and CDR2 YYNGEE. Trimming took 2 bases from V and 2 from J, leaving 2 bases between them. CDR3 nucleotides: TGTGCCAGCAGCGTGACCTACGAGCAGTACTTC. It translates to CASSVTYEQYF. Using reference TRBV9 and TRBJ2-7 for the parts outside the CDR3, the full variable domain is DSGVTQTPKHLITATGQRVTLRCSPRSGDLSVYWYQQSLDQGLQFLIQYYNGEERAKGNILERFSAQQFPDLHSELNLSSLELGDSALYFCASSVTYEQYFGPGTRLTVT.

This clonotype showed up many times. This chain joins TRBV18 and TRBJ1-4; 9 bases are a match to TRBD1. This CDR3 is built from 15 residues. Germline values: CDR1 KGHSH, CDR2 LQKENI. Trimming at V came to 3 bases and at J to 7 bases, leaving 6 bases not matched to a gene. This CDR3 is CASSPLTGGAEKLFF. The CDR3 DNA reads TGTGCCAGCTCACCCCTGACAGGGGGTGCTGAAAAACTGTTTTTT. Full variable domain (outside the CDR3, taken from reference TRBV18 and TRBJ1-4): NAGVMQNPRHLVRRRGQEARLRCSPMKGHSHVYWYRQLPEEGLKFMVYLQKENIIDESGMPKERFSAEFPKEGPSILRIQQVVRGDSAAYFCASSPLTGGAEKLFFGSGTQLSVL.

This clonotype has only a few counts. CDR3 in DNA: TGTGCCAGCAGCCAAGATCGGGGATGGACTAGCAGGGTGGAGACCCAGTACTTC. It encodes CASSQDRGWTSRVETQYF. This chain uses TRBV4-2 with TRBJ2-5; TRBD2 matches 8 bases. Germline-derived CDR1 and CDR2 are LGHNA and YNFKEQ. The V and J ends lost 0 bases and 5 bases, in that order; junction bases with no gene match: 14. The CDR3 spans 18 residues.

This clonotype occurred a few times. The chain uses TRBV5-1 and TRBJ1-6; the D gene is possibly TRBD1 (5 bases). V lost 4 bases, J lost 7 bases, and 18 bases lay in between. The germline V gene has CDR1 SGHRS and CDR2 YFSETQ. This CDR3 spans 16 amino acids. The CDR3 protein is CASSAGPAGSNSPLHF. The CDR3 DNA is TGCGCCAGCAGCGCGGGGCCGGCCGGGAGCAATTCACCCCTCCACTTT.

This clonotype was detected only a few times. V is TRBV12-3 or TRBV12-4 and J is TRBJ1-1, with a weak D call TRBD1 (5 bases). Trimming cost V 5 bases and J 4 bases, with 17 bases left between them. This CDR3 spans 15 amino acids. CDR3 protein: CASSKGTYSSTEAFF. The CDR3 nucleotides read TGTGCCAGCAGTAAGGGGACGTATTCGAGCACTGAAGCTTTCTTT.

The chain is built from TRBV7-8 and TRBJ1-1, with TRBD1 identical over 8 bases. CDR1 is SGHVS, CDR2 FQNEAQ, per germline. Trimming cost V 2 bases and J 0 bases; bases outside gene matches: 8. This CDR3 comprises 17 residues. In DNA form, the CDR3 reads TGTGCCAGCAGCTTATCAGGACAGGGAACTATGAACACTGAAGCTTTCTTT. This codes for CASSLSGQGTMNTEAFF.

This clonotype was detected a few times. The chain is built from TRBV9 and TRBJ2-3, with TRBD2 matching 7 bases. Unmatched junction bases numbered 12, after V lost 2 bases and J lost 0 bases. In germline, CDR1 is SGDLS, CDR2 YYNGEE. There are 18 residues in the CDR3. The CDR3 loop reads CASSVDPALASSTDTQYF. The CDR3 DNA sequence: TGTGCCAGCAGCGTGGACCCCGCACTAGCGTCTAGCACAGATACGCAGTATTTT.

The CDR3 bases are TGTGCCAGCAGCTTAGGAGACAGTACGGGAAAGCTGTTTTTT. Translating it yields CASSLGDSTGKLFF. The chain combines TRBV7-2 with TRBJ2-2; D may be TRBD1 or TRBD2 (5 bases each). The germline V gene encodes CDR1 SGHTA and CDR2 FQGNSA. This CDR3 contains 14 residues. The V and J ends lost 1 base and 12 bases respectively, with 15 bases between them.

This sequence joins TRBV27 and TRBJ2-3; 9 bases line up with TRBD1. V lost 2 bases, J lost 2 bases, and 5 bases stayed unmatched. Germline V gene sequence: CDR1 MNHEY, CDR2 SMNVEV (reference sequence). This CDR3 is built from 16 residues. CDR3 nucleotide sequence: TGTGCCAGCAGTTTACTCGGGACAGGGAACACAGATACGCAGTATTTT. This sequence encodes CASSLLGTGNTDTQYF.

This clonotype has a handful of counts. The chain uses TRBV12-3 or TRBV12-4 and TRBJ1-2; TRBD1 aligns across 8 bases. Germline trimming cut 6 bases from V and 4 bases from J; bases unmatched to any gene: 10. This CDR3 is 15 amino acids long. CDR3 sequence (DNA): TGTGCCAGCAGCCCTCTTGGACAGGGAGTCTATGGCTACACCTTC. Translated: CASSPLGQGVYGYTF.

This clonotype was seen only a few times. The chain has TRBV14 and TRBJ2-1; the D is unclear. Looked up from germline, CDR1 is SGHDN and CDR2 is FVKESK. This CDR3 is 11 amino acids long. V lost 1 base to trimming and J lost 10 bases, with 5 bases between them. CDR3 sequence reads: CASSQAREQFF. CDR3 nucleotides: TGTGCCAGCAGCCAAGCTCGGGAGCAGTTCTTC.

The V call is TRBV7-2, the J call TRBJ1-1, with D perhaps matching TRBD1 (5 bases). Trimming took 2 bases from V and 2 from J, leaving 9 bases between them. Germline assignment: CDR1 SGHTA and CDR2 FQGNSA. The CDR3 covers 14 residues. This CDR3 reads CASSLRDPNTEAFF. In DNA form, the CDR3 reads TGTGCCAGCAGCTTAAGGGACCCAAACACTGAAGCTTTCTTT.

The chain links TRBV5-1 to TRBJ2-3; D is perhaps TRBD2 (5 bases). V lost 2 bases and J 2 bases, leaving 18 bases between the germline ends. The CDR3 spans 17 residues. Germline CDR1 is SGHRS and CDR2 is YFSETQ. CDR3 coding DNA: TGCGCCAGCAGCTTCTCGGACTCGGCGGGCCTCACAGATACGCAGTATTTT. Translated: CASSFSDSAGLTDTQYF.

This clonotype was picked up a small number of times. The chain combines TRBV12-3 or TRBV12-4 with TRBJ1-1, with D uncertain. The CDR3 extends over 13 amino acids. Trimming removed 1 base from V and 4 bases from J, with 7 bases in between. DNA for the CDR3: TGTGCCAGCAGTTTAGAATTGACCACTGAAGCTTTCTTT. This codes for CASSLELTTEAFF.

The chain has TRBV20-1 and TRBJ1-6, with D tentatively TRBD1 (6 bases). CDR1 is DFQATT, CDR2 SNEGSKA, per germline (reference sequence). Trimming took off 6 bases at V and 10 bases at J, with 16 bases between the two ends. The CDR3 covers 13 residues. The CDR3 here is CSARGAGESPLHF. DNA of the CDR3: TGCAGTGCCCGGGGGGCAGGGGAGTCACCCCTCCACTTT.

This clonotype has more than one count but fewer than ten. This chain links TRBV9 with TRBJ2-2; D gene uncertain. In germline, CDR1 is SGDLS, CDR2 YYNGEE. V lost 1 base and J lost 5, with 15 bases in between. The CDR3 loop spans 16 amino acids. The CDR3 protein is CASSVNSVVRTGELFF. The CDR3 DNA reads TGTGCCAGCAGCGTAAACAGTGTAGTGCGGACCGGGGAGCTGTTTTTT.

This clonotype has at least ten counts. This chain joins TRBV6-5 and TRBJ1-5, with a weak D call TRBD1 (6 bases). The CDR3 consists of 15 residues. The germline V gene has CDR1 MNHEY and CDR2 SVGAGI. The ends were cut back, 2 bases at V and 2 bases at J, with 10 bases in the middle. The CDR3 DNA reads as TGTGCCAGCAGTTACCGCAGGGGAGGCAATCAGCCCCAGCATTTT. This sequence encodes CASSYRRGGNQPQHF.

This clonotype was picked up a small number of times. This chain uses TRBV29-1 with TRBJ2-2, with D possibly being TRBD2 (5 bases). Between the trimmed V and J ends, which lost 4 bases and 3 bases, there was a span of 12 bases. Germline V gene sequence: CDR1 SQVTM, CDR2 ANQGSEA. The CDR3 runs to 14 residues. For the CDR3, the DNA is TGCAGCGTTGGCCCGGGAACAGACACCGGGGAGCTGTTTTTT. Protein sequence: CSVGPGTDTGELFF.

CDR3 sequence: CASSERSLMTLWGYTF. The CDR3 DNA follows: TGTGCCAGCAGTGAACGGTCCCTGATGACGCTGTGGGGCTACACCTTC. V and J are TRBV2 and TRBJ1-2, with D hard to call. V lost 2 bases and J 8 bases, leaving 21 bases between the germline ends. The CDR3 extends over 16 amino acids. CDR1 is SNHLY, CDR2 FYNNEI, per germline.